A selection of T cell receptor beta chains follows, all from one sample in a study of blood T cell repertoires in COVID-19. Data came from immunoSEQ multiplex PCR; TCRdb stores just in-frame clones and leaves some out. Of some 300,000 clones listed, around 90% are singletons. The sequencing sample was made of PBMCs or T cells enriched from blood (not recorded which). Receptors originate from a woman aged 30 to 39 who had recovered from COVID-19. The CDR3 runs from the conserved cysteine through the conserved F or W. D genes are given only for firm matches. Some rows mark clone size as missing; the rest say once, few, many or name a class of expanded clone.

CDR3 protein: CASSPGAPYGYTF
CDR3 DNA: TGCGCCAGCAGCCCTGGGGCCCCCTATGGCTACACCTTC
D gene: .
V gene: TRBV5-1
clone size: .
J gene: TRBJ1-2

CDR3 protein: CASSLAVAGPYEQYF
CDR3 DNA: TGCGCCAGCAGCTTGGCGGTAGCGGGACCCTACGAGCAGTACTTC
D gene: TRBD2
V gene: TRBV5-1
clone size: .
J gene: TRBJ2-7

CDR3 protein: CASIAGGYEQYF
CDR3 DNA: TGTGCCAGCATTGCAGGGGGCTACGAGCAGTACTTC
D gene: TRBD1
V gene: TRBV2
clone size: .
J gene: TRBJ2-7

CDR3 protein: CASSLVVSGSSYNEQFF
CDR3 DNA: TGCGCCAGCAGCTTGGTTGTTAGCGGGAGCTCCTACAATGAGCAGTTCTTC
D gene: TRBD2
V gene: TRBV5-1
clone size: .
J gene: TRBJ2-1

CDR3 protein: CASSQHRNYEQYF
CDR3 DNA: TGCGCCAGCAGCCAACACAGGAATTACGAGCAGTACTTC
D gene: .
V gene: TRBV4-3
clone size: .
J gene: TRBJ2-7

CDR3 protein: CASSTGPLPGQEKHF
CDR3 DNA: TGTGCCAGCTCAACGGGTCCACTACCGGGACAGGAAAAGCATTTT
D gene: TRBD1
V gene: TRBV18
clone size: .
J gene: TRBJ1-5

CDR3 protein: CASRSGTVGNTIYF
CDR3 DNA: TGTGCCAGCAGGTCCGGGACAGTCGGAAACACCATATATTTT
D gene: TRBD1
V gene: TRBV9
clone size: .
J gene: TRBJ1-3

CDR3 protein: CSAEMNTEAFF
CDR3 DNA: TGCAGCGCCGAGATGAACACTGAAGCTTTCTTT
D gene: .
V gene: TRBV29-1
clone size: .
J gene: TRBJ1-1

CDR3 protein: CASSTSGSAHEQYF
CDR3 DNA: TGTGCCAGCAGCACCAGCGGGAGTGCCCACGAGCAGTACTTC
D gene: TRBD2
V gene: TRBV9
clone size: .
J gene: TRBJ2-7

CDR3 protein: CATSRDHRGTEAFF
CDR3 DNA: TGTGCCACCAGCAGAGACCACCGGGGAACTGAAGCTTTCTTT
D gene: .
V gene: TRBV15
clone size: .
J gene: TRBJ1-1

CDR3 protein: CASSEVREAFF
CDR3 DNA: TGTGCCAGCAGTGAGGTGAGAGAAGCTTTCTTT
D gene: .
V gene: TRBV2
clone size: .
J gene: TRBJ1-1

CDR3 protein: CASSLWNSGKALDTQYF
CDR3 DNA: TGCGCCAGCAGCTTGTGGAACAGCGGGAAGGCGTTAGATACGCAGTATTTT
D gene: TRBD2
V gene: TRBV5-1
clone size: once
J gene: TRBJ2-3

CDR3 protein: CASSGTSDQETQYF
CDR3 DNA: TGTGCCAGCAGCGGGACTAGCGATCAAGAGACCCAGTACTTC
D gene: TRBD2
V gene: TRBV9
clone size: .
J gene: TRBJ2-5

CDR3 protein: CASSLERGGGNEQFF
CDR3 DNA: TGTGCCAGCAGCTTAGAGAGAGGGGGCGGAAATGAGCAGTTCTTC
D gene: TRBD1
V gene: TRBV7-9
clone size: .
J gene: TRBJ2-1

CDR3 protein: CASSLGDRRSTF
CDR3 DNA: TGCGCCAGCAGCTTGGGGGACAGGAGAAGCACCTTC
D gene: TRBD1
V gene: TRBV5-1
clone size: .
J gene: TRBJ1-2

CDR3 protein: CASTLGGRPPGYEQYF
CDR3 DNA: TGTGCCAGCACCTTGGGGGGACGGCCCCCTGGCTACGAGCAGTACTTC
D gene: .
V gene: TRBV21-1
clone size: .
J gene: TRBJ2-7

CDR3 protein: CASTGYGGPLMGETQYF
CDR3 DNA: TGCGCCAGCACCGGTTACGGCGGGCCTCTCATGGGAGAGACCCAGTACTTC
D gene: .
V gene: TRBV5-1
clone size: once
J gene: TRBJ2-5

CDR3 protein: CASSFIDKSSPLHF
CDR3 DNA: TGTGCCAGCAGCTTCATCGACAAGAGCTCACCCCTCCACTTT
D gene: .
V gene: TRBV7-9
clone size: .
J gene: TRBJ1-6

CDR3 protein: CASSPPGTSGRPSSYEQYF
CDR3 DNA: TGTGCCAGCAGTCCGCCCGGGACTAGCGGGAGGCCAAGCTCCTACGAGCAGTACTTC
D gene: TRBD2
V gene: TRBV28
clone size: .
J gene: TRBJ2-7

CDR3 protein: CASSVRGREKLFF
CDR3 DNA: TGCGCCAGCAGCGTTAGGGGGCGGGAAAAACTGTTTTTT
D gene: TRBD1
V gene: TRBV5-1
clone size: .
J gene: TRBJ1-4

CDR3 protein: CASSYDRTSPNEKLFF
CDR3 DNA: TGTGCCAGCAGTTACGACAGGACGAGCCCAAATGAAAAACTGTTTTTT
D gene: .
V gene: TRBV6-2/TRBV6-3
clone size: .
J gene: TRBJ1-4

CDR3 protein: CASSERNEQYF
CDR3 DNA: TGTGCCAGCAGTGAACGTAACGAGCAGTACTTC
D gene: .
V gene: TRBV6-1
clone size: .
J gene: TRBJ2-7

CDR3 protein: CASSLIRGYGYTF
CDR3 DNA: TGTGCCAGCAGTTTAATCAGGGGGTATGGCTACACCTTC
D gene: TRBD1
V gene: TRBV27
clone size: .
J gene: TRBJ1-2

CDR3 protein: CASKSGGPSPGTQYF
CDR3 DNA: TGTGCCAGCAAGTCGGGAGGGCCCAGTCCGGGTACGCAGTATTTT
D gene: TRBD2
V gene: TRBV6-5
clone size: .
J gene: TRBJ2-3

CDR3 protein: CASRDRDEQFF
CDR3 DNA: TGTGCCAGCAGAGACAGGGATGAGCAGTTCTTC
D gene: TRBD1
V gene: TRBV2
clone size: once
J gene: TRBJ2-1

CDR3 protein: CASSLRSGDRGPSGYTF
CDR3 DNA: TGCGCCAGCAGCTTGCGTAGTGGGGACAGGGGGCCCAGTGGCTACACCTTC
D gene: TRBD1
V gene: TRBV5-1
clone size: .
J gene: TRBJ1-2

CDR3 protein: CASSLSGNGGQGNNEQFF
CDR3 DNA: TGTGCCAGCAGTTTATCAGGCAACGGGGGACAGGGCAACAATGAGCAGTTCTTC
D gene: TRBD1
V gene: TRBV27
clone size: .
J gene: TRBJ2-1

CDR3 protein: CASSEGGTGGYEQYF
CDR3 DNA: TGTGCCAGCAGTGAAGGGGGGACAGGGGGCTACGAGCAGTACTTC
D gene: TRBD1
V gene: TRBV6-1
clone size: .
J gene: TRBJ2-7

CDR3 protein: CASSTPDGSNQPQHF
CDR3 DNA: TGTGCCAGCAGTACACCCGACGGGAGCAATCAGCCCCAGCATTTT
D gene: .
V gene: TRBV6-2/TRBV6-3
clone size: few
J gene: TRBJ1-5

CDR3 protein: CASSVDRDYEQYF
CDR3 DNA: TGTGCCAGCAGTGTAGACCGGGACTACGAGCAGTACTTC
D gene: .
V gene: TRBV6-4
clone size: .
J gene: TRBJ2-7

CDR3 protein: CASSRGNPGQGSYEQYF
CDR3 DNA: TGCGCCAGCAGCCGAGGAAACCCGGGACAGGGTTCATACGAGCAGTACTTC
D gene: TRBD1
V gene: TRBV4-1
clone size: .
J gene: TRBJ2-7

CDR3 protein: CASSHIGGNQPQHF
CDR3 DNA: TGCGCCAGCAGCCATATAGGGGGCAATCAGCCCCAGCATTTT
D gene: .
V gene: TRBV4-1
clone size: .
J gene: TRBJ1-5

CDR3 protein: CASSAVLLLAGDTDTQYF
CDR3 DNA: TGTGCCAGCAGCGCGGTTCTCTTACTAGCGGGGGACACAGATACGCAGTATTTT
D gene: TRBD2
V gene: TRBV9
clone size: .
J gene: TRBJ2-3

CDR3 protein: CASSLGQVGQEKLFF
CDR3 DNA: TGTGCCAGTAGCCTAGGACAGGTCGGGCAGGAGAAACTGTTTTTT
D gene: TRBD1
V gene: TRBV19
clone size: .
J gene: TRBJ1-4

CDR3 protein: CASGLAITDTQYF
CDR3 DNA: TGTGCCAGTGGACTAGCGATTACAGATACGCAGTATTTT
D gene: TRBD2
V gene: TRBV27
clone size: .
J gene: TRBJ2-3

CDR3 protein: CASSDRGGDTEAFF
CDR3 DNA: TGTGCCAGCAGTGATAGGGGGGGGGACACTGAAGCTTTCTTT
D gene: .
V gene: TRBV6-1
clone size: .
J gene: TRBJ1-1

CDR3 protein: CASRYSLGQGIGELFF
CDR3 DNA: TGTGCCAGCAGATACTCCCTGGGACAGGGAATAGGGGAGCTGTTTTTT
D gene: TRBD1
V gene: TRBV27
clone size: .
J gene: TRBJ2-2

CDR3 protein: CASSLQNYGYTF
CDR3 DNA: TGTGCCAGCAGCCTTCAGAACTATGGCTACACCTTC
D gene: .
V gene: TRBV7-8
clone size: .
J gene: TRBJ1-2

CDR3 protein: CASSPLNEQFF
CDR3 DNA: TGTGCCAGCAGTCCCCTGAATGAGCAGTTCTTC
D gene: .
V gene: TRBV12-3/TRBV12-4
clone size: .
J gene: TRBJ2-1

CDR3 protein: CASSYEGDYGYTF
CDR3 DNA: TGTGCCAGCAGTTACGAGGGAGACTATGGCTACACCTTC
D gene: .
V gene: TRBV6-6
clone size: .
J gene: TRBJ1-2

CDR3 protein: CASSPLRDGYTF
CDR3 DNA: TGTGCCAGCTCACCGTTGAGGGATGGCTACACCTTC
D gene: .
V gene: TRBV18
clone size: .
J gene: TRBJ1-2

CDR3 protein: CASSQTGAGNTIYF
CDR3 DNA: TGTGCCAGCTCACAAACAGGGGCTGGAAACACCATATATTTT
D gene: TRBD1
V gene: TRBV18
clone size: few
J gene: TRBJ1-3

CDR3 protein: CASSFGARDYGYTF
CDR3 DNA: TGTGCCAGCTCGTTTGGGGCTCGGGACTATGGCTACACCTTC
D gene: .
V gene: TRBV3-1/TRBV3-2
clone size: .
J gene: TRBJ1-2

CDR3 protein: CASSSRTAHNEQFF
CDR3 DNA: TGTGCCAGCAGCTCCCGGACAGCCCACAATGAGCAGTTCTTC
D gene: .
V gene: TRBV7-2
clone size: .
J gene: TRBJ2-1

CDR3 protein: CASSHPLLAGGKYEQYF
CDR3 DNA: TGTGCCAGCAGTCACCCCCTACTAGCGGGAGGGAAATACGAGCAGTACTTC
D gene: TRBD2
V gene: TRBV11-2
clone size: once
J gene: TRBJ2-7

CDR3 protein: CAIGTNYNEQFF
CDR3 DNA: TGTGCCATTGGGACTAACTACAATGAGCAGTTCTTC
D gene: TRBD2
V gene: TRBV10-3
clone size: .
J gene: TRBJ2-1

CDR3 protein: CASSSLGDRGYNEQFF
CDR3 DNA: TGCGCCAGCAGCTCGCTAGGGGACAGGGGTTACAATGAGCAGTTCTTC
D gene: TRBD1
V gene: TRBV4-1
clone size: .
J gene: TRBJ2-1